The 27 T cell receptor beta chains presented below share a single source sample, sequenced in a study of response to subunit inactivated influenza vaccine. TCRdb called the RT-PCR reads again in MiXCR, with one record for every CDR3 protein. The table has 550,000 to 800,000 distinct CDR3 sequences, approximately 14% seen once. The source material was PBMCs from blood, sampled roughly 12 days after vaccination. The receptors stem from a man between 50 and 59 years old who received an inactivated influenza vaccine.

At least ten counts were recorded for this clonotype. The chain joins TRBV6-5 to TRBJ2-4; 11 nucleotides agree with TRBD2. The CDR3 runs 16 residues. Germline V gene lookup returns CDR1 MNHEY and CDR2 SVGAGI. V was pared by 0 bases and J by 5 bases, with 3 bases of the junction left unmatched. CDR3 region: CASSYSLAGGENIQYF. As DNA, the CDR3 is TGTGCCAGCAGTTACTCGCTAGCGGGGGGCGAAAACATTCAGTACTTC.

The chain uses TRBV18 and TRBJ2-2; D remains unclear. The germline V and J ends were trimmed by 4 bases and 6 bases, with 12 bases remaining between them. CDR1 and CDR2 from the germline V gene are KGHSH and LQKENI. This CDR3 has 14 amino acids. This CDR3 is CASSRSAPPGELFF. The DNA for the CDR3 is TGTGCCAGCTCACGGTCTGCGCCGCCCGGGGAGCTGTTTTTT.

CDR3 residues: CSARGLAGEQYF. CDR3 bases: TGCAGTGCTAGGGGACTAGCGGGCGAGCAGTACTTC. The V gene is TRBV20-1, the J gene TRBJ2-7; 12 nucleotides agree with TRBD2. This CDR3 has 12 amino acids. The germline CDR1 and CDR2 sequences are DFQATT and SNEGSKA (reference sequence). V lost 3 bases and J lost 6; bases outside the gene matches: 0.

This clonotype turned up a few times. This sequence joins TRBV6-2 or TRBV6-3 and TRBJ2-5; TRBD1 aligns across 7 bases. The germline gives CDR1 MNHEY, CDR2 SVGEGT. This CDR3 comprises 16 residues. V gave up 0 bases and J gave up 3 bases; unmatched junction bases: 7. Here the CDR3 DNA reads TGTGCCAGCAGTTACTCGAGGGGGCGCATCAAAGAGACCCAGTACTTC. Residues: CASSYSRGRIKETQYF.

The rearrangement links TRBV5-6 to TRBJ2-2, with 11 positions matching TRBD1. CDR3 length: 14 residues. V lost 4 bases and J lost 6; bases outside the gene matches: 2. CDR1 is SGHDT, CDR2 YYEEEE, per germline. CDR3 in amino acids: CASSRGQGAGELFF. CDR3 DNA: TGTGCCAGCAGCCGGGGACAGGGGGCCGGGGAGCTGTTTTTT.

The V call is TRBV12-5, the J call TRBJ2-1, with 13 bases lining up with TRBD2. The CDR3 has 18 amino acids. Germline CDR1 LGHNT, CDR2 FRNRAP. V shed 1 base and J 0 bases; nucleotides not matched to a gene: 3. The CDR3: CASGLGTSGSSSYNEQFF. The CDR3 coding sequence is TGTGCTAGTGGTTTGGGGACTAGCGGGAGCAGCTCCTACAATGAGCAGTTCTTC.

This chain links TRBV20-1 with TRBJ2-6, with TRBD1 matching over 9 bases. This CDR3 comprises 18 residues. J gave up 0 bases and V 3 bases, and 9 bases lay outside the gene matches. In germline, CDR1 is DFQATT, CDR2 SNEGSKA (reference sequence). CDR3 in DNA: TGCAGTGCTAGGCTAACAGGGGGCCCGGCCTCTGGGGCCAACGTCCTGACTTTC. It translates to CSARLTGGPASGANVLTF.

This clonotype was counted many times. The genes are TRBV12-3 or TRBV12-4 and TRBJ2-7; 12 positions agree with TRBD2. The trim removed 5 bases at V and 4 bases at J, leaving 6 bases unmatched. CDR3 length equals 15 residues. The CDR3 spells CASSPRTSGIYEQYF. The CDR3 DNA sequence: TGTGCCAGCAGTCCTCGGACTAGCGGGATTTACGAGCAGTACTTC.

The gene calls are TRBV28 and TRBJ1-5; D call uncertain. The length of the CDR3 is 13 residues. Germline assignment: CDR1 MDHEN and CDR2 SYDVKM. Between the trimmed V and J ends, which lost 9 bases and 0 bases, there was a span of 9 bases. The CDR3 bases are TGTGCCAGTGCCGGGGATAGCAATCAGCCCCAGCATTTT. Its translation is CASAGDSNQPQHF. The full variable domain, completed using reference TRBV28 and TRBJ1-5, is DVKVTQSSRYLVKRTGEKVFLECVQDMDHENMFWYRQDPGLGLRLIYFSYDVKMKEKGDIPEGYSVSREKKERFSLILESASTNQTSMYLCASAGDSNQPQHFGDGTRLSIL.

This clonotype was recorded many times. The chain uses TRBV7-2 and TRBJ2-4, with D unclear. Trimming removed 6 bases at V and 0 bases at J, with 12 bases between. The germline gives CDR1 SGHTA, CDR2 FQGNSA. The CDR3 runs to 15 residues. In DNA, the CDR3 is TGTGCCAGCAGTTCCTACGATCTAGCCAAAAACATTCAGTACTTC. It yields the protein CASSSYDLAKNIQYF.

The rearrangement uses TRBV29-1 and TRBJ2-1; D is uncertain. This CDR3 has 11 residues. The germline gives CDR1 SQVTM, CDR2 ANQGSEA. V lost 5 bases and J lost 9, with 11 bases in between. The CDR3: CSVISRPEQFF. CDR3 coding DNA: TGCAGCGTTATCAGTAGGCCTGAGCAGTTCTTC.

This clonotype was detected once. The chain recombines TRBV4-1 with TRBJ2-3; tentative D call: TRBD1 (6 bases). V was pared by 0 bases and J by 0 bases, with 13 bases between. This CDR3 region has 17 residues. Per the germline V gene, CDR1 is MGHRA and CDR2 is YSYEKL. The CDR3 region has the DNA TGCGCCAGCAGCCAAGATCGGGGACACACTAGCACAGATACGCAGTATTTT. Translation gives CASSQDRGHTSTDTQYF.

This chain links TRBV28 with TRBJ1-2; perhaps TRBD1 as D (5 bases). Germline CDR1 reads MDHEN; CDR2 reads SYDVKM. Trimming stripped 2 bases from V and 7 bases from J, with 11 bases between. There are 13 residues in the CDR3. CDR3: CASSLIRVGGYTF. CDR3 DNA: TGTGCCAGCAGTTTAATCAGGGTTGGTGGCTACACCTTC.

This clonotype was counted only a few times. The chain has TRBV7-6 and TRBJ2-7, with 8 bases fitting TRBD1. V shed 5 bases and J 4 bases; nucleotides not matched to a gene: 7. Germline CDR1 is SGHVS and CDR2 is FNYEAQ. The length of the CDR3 is 14 residues. The CDR3 spells CASSPQGAAYEQYF. CDR3 DNA sequence: TGTGCCAGCAGCCCTCAGGGGGCCGCTTACGAGCAGTACTTC.

The chain links TRBV14 to TRBJ2-7, with unresolved D. V was clipped by 0 bases and J by 1 base, with 10 bases between them. The CDR3 spans 15 residues. CDR1 and CDR2 from the germline V gene are SGHDN and FVKESK. The CDR3 sequence: CASSQDLAESYEQYF. DNA for the CDR3: TGTGCCAGCAGCCAAGATTTGGCCGAATCCTACGAGCAGTACTTC.

The table lists this clonotype with many counts. The V and J genes are TRBV5-1 and TRBJ1-3, with D uncertain. The ends were cut back, 4 bases at V and 1 base at J, with 9 bases in the middle. Germline V CDR1 and CDR2: SGHRS, YFSETQ. The CDR3 consists of 14 residues. In DNA form, the CDR3 reads TGCGCCAGCAGCCCGGATGGTTCTGGAAACACCATATATTTT. As protein: CASSPDGSGNTIYF.

This clonotype was observed many times. The gene calls are TRBV20-1 and TRBJ2-5; TRBD1 is a possible D gene (5 bases). Trimming left V 4 bases short and J 2 bases short, with 17 bases between. The germline V gene has CDR1 DFQATT and CDR2 SNEGSKA (reference sequence). This CDR3 is 15 amino acids long. The chain's CDR3 is CSAKIGHTIQETQYF. In nucleotides, the CDR3 is TGCAGTGCTAAGATCGGACACACCATTCAAGAGACCCAGTACTTC.

The V gene is TRBV7-9, the J gene TRBJ1-1; TRBD1 might be the D (5 bases). CDR1 and CDR2 (germline): SEHNR, FQNEAQ (reference sequence). This CDR3 region has 14 residues. Deletions cut 5 bases from V and 1 base from J, with 11 bases between. CDR3 in amino acids: CASSVGTTNTEAFF. DNA for the CDR3: TGTGCCAGCAGCGTAGGGACGACGAACACTGAAGCTTTCTTT.

The chain links TRBV4-2 to TRBJ2-1; 12 bases agree with TRBD1. The trim removed 2 bases at V and 8 bases at J, leaving 4 bases unmatched. Germline assignment: CDR1 LGHNA and CDR2 YNFKEQ. The CDR3 runs 15 residues. The DNA of the CDR3 is TGTGCCAGCAGCCAATCCGGGACAGGGGGCGATGAGCAGTTCTTC. It translates to CASSQSGTGGDEQFF.

This clonotype was detected a few times. This chain connects TRBV12-3 or TRBV12-4 to TRBJ2-5; weak D call: TRBD1 (6 bases). V shed 4 bases and J shed 2 bases, with 11 bases lying between them. The CDR3 has 14 residues. The CDR3 is CASSSGTHQETQYF. DNA for the CDR3: TGTGCCAGCAGTTCAGGGACACATCAAGAGACCCAGTACTTC.

This clonotype has a handful of counts. The chain is built from TRBV5-5 and TRBJ1-2; the match to TRBD1 covers 10 bases. J lost 0 bases, V lost 5 bases, and 7 bases had no gene match. There are 16 residues in the CDR3. The germline V gene has CDR1 SGHKS and CDR2 YYEKEE (reference sequence). CDR3 loop: CASRAGTGAANYGYTF. The CDR3 DNA sequence: TGTGCCAGCAGGGCCGGGACAGGGGCGGCTAACTATGGCTACACCTTC.

This clonotype was found a few times. This chain joins TRBV11-2 and TRBJ2-2; no definite D call. CDR1 and CDR2 from the germline V gene are SGHAT and FQNNGV. The CDR3 totals 12 residues. Trimming stripped 5 bases from V and 6 bases from J, with 7 bases between. The CDR3 coding sequence is TGTGCCAGCAGCCACGCCGCCGGGGAGCTGTTTTTT. It encodes CASSHAAGELFF.

The chain recombines TRBV7-6 with TRBJ2-5; D is ambiguous. CDR1 and CDR2 from the germline V gene are SGHVS and FNYEAQ. V lost 8 bases and J lost 1, with 5 bases in between. This CDR3 is built from 11 residues. Written as DNA, the CDR3 is TGTGCCAGCTGCTCCCAAGAGACCCAGTACTTC. This codes for CASCSQETQYF.

This clonotype was seen a few times. For the CDR3, the DNA is TGCGCCAGCAGCTTTCCGGGACAGGGCAACGAGCAGTACTTC. This sequence encodes CASSFPGQGNEQYF. This rearrangement joins TRBV5-1 to TRBJ2-7, with 9 positions matching TRBD1. This CDR3 region has 14 residues. Germline CDR1 SGHRS, CDR2 YFSETQ. Germline trimming cut 2 bases from V and 5 bases from J; bases unmatched to any gene: 5. The variable domain in full, with the rest retrieved from reference TRBV5-1 and TRBJ2-7, is KAGVTQTPRYLIKTRGQQVTLSCSPISGHRSVSWYQQTPGQGLQFLFEYFSETQRNKGNFPGRFSGRQFSNSRSEMNVSTLELGDSALYLCASSFPGQGNEQYFGPGTRLTVT.

In this sample, this clonotype turned up a few times. V gene TRBV20-1 combines with J gene TRBJ1-5; a weak D match, TRBD1 (5 bases). V gave up 1 base and J gave up 5 bases, with 6 bases separating them. Germline V lookup: CDR1 DFQATT, CDR2 SNEGSKA (reference sequence). The CDR3 length is 12 residues. The CDR3 region has the DNA TGCAGTGCTAGAGCGACAGATCAGCCCCAGCATTTT. It is translated as CSARATDQPQHF.

This clonotype was recorded a few times. This chain connects TRBV7-2 to TRBJ1-6; D is ambiguous. V lost 2 bases and J lost 3, with 14 bases in between. This CDR3 comprises 17 residues. Germline V gives CDR1 SGHTA, CDR2 FQGNSA. Here the CDR3 DNA reads TGTGCCAGCAGCTTAAAGTGGCGGGCCTACTATAATTCACCCCTCCACTTT. Amino acids: CASSLKWRAYYNSPLHF.

This clonotype was seen many times. This chain links TRBV6-2 or TRBV6-3 with TRBJ2-5; D is perhaps TRBD1 or TRBD2 (5 bases each). Per germline, CDR1 MNHEY and CDR2 SVGEGT. This CDR3 region has 17 residues. V lost 2 bases to trimming and J lost 5 bases, with 21 bases between them. CDR3: CASSYRGDKFDRETQYF. As DNA, the CDR3 is TGTGCCAGCAGTTACCGGGGCGACAAATTCGATCGGGAGACCCAGTACTTC.